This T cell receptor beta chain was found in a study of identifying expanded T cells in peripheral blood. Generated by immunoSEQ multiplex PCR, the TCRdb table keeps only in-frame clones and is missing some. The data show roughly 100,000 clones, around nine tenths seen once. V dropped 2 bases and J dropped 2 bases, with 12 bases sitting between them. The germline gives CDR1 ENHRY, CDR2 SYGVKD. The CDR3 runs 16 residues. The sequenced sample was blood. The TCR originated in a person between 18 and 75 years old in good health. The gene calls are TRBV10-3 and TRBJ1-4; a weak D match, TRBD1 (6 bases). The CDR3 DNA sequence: TGTGCCATCAGTGAGAAGCCCGGGGGCACTAATGAAAAACTGTTTTTT. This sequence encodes CAISEKPGGTNEKLFF.